This T cell receptor (beta chain) was identified during a study of T cell responses to AZD1222 COVID-19 vaccine. Points from the study as a whole: Spike-specific TCR breadth and depth both grew after two AZD1222 doses. Among the donors, most were white British and more were female, and clonal diversity was possibly underestimated.

The assay was immunoSEQ multiplex PCR, and TCRdb's table has in-frame clones only and misses some. Of around 99,000 clones listed, approximately 86% are singletons. This CDR3 region has 14 residues. Germline V gene lookup returns CDR1 SGHTA and CDR2 FQGNSA. The germline V and J ends were trimmed by 2 bases and 3 bases, with 8 bases remaining between them. Concerning this clone itself: Its antigen is undetermined.

This chain uses TRBV7-2 with TRBJ1-5; unclear D gene. The sequences come from peripheral blood, collected on day 0 of AZD1222 vaccination. The TCR comes from an adult in good health. The CDR3 sequence is CASSLSRNNQPQHF. The CDR3 bases are TGTGCCAGCAGCTTAAGTCGGAACAATCAGCCCCAGCATTTT.